This T cell receptor beta chain was identified during a study of siplizumab effects on memory and regulatory T cells. Notes on the study in general: Sequences below about 10^-5 frequency were poorly captured. As a result, only a minor fraction of alloreactive clones mapped to unstimulated subsets. The diversity of naive T cells seemed greater than that of memory cells, and their alloresponse contribution seemed major.

The CDR3 sequence is 15 residues long. V lost 5 bases to trimming and J lost 0 bases, with 11 bases between them. Germline CDR1 is MNHEY and CDR2 is SMNVEV (reference sequence). Clones were read by immunoSEQ multiplex PCR, and TCRdb kept only the in-frame ones, dropping some. The sample lists over 60,000 clones, 75% to 95% occurring once. Remarks on this clone: Its specificity is unknown.

The sequenced sample consisted of CD8+ T cells sorted from blood. The receptor comes from a human donor in good health. This rearrangement joins TRBV27 to TRBJ1-5; D is perhaps TRBD1 (6 bases). CDR3: CASSIQGYSNQPQHF. CDR3 coding DNA: TGTGCCAGCAGTATACAGGGTTATAGCAATCAGCCCCAGCATTTT.